What follows describes a single TCR beta chain. What antigen it recognizes has not been identified. Qualities for individual bases were not recorded, and no much larger clone is one base off. This entry comes from a study of blood T cells in healthy people across ages (dated by TCRdb to the mid-2010s). Broadly, across the study: In model experiments, roughly one uniquely barcoded TCR beta cDNA molecule per two T cells was captured by template switching. To track age-related changes in TCR beta repertoire diversity, the study relied on deep sequencing normalized with unique cDNA molecular identifiers. The donors were divided into four age groups: young (average approximately 17 years), middle-aged (about 39), aged (approximately 62) and long-lived (roughly 88). To avoid experimental bias, donors of different ages were spread randomly across the sequencing lanes. For two donors (one aged 18 to 30 and one aged 80 or older), the study analyzed two additional independent replicas of 1 million unique cDNA reads from the same blood draw.

The library was generated by 5' RACE. Sequenced on an Illumina HiSeq 2500. A second PCR of about 6 to 11 cycles was performed with a sample-barcoded 5' primer and a J-beta primer mix. A template-switch 5' adaptor carrying 12 random nucleotides introduced a unique molecular identifier onto each TCR beta cDNA molecule. Each sample yielded at least 2.5 million CDR3-containing paired-end reads. First-strand cDNA was synthesized from all RNA with the Mint cDNA synthesis kit, primed by a TRBC-specific oligonucleotide. After uracil-DNA glycosylase treatment, a first 18-cycle PCR used universal primers M1SS and BC2_uni_R on all cDNA. As for the original processing: For normalization, 1 million high-quality reads were randomly selected from each sample, with every read carrying a distinct molecular identifier. Reads sharing molecular identifiers were discarded rather than binned into consensus sequences. MiTCR, run with a Q25 quality threshold and the strictest error-elimination algorithm, handled CDR3 identification, clonotype clustering and error correction. A nonparametric unseen species model using Euler transformation provided a lower-bound estimate of total TCR beta diversity. Using fastp trimming at Q25 and MiXCR clonotype assembly, TCRdb reanalyzed the public sequencing data and kept in-frame beta chains. Every entry covers one CDR3 protein and lists the most common genes and DNA from its rows. The V and J calls and clone size come from TCRdb's table, not from the authors' own analysis. The sample records about 730,000 distinct CDR3 sequences, roughly 41% of which are singletons. The ten largest clones represent roughly 20% of the sample.

Points the paper makes about the study in general: Compared with the aged group, the long-lived group had more naive CD4+ T cells, fewer expanded clones and increased TCR diversity, suggesting age selection. Because profiling used bulk unsorted PBMCs, naive and antigen-experienced compartments could not be compared conclusively. A strong correlation was found between observed TCR beta diversity and the percentage of naive T cells measured by flow cytometry. Because donor CMV infection status was unknown, age-related changes in expanded clonotypes were potentially confounded. Observed TCR beta diversity per million T cells fell roughly linearly with age, and a significant reduction was already apparent by age around 40. Total diversity estimates from one million sequenced T cells were considered lower bounds and underestimates.

Systemically healthy Caucasian individuals from Russia, 35 to 50 in total and aged about 6 to 100 years, were included as donors. Approximately 10 milliliters of peripheral blood were collected from each donor into EDTA-treated Vacutainer tubes. Ficoll-Paque density-gradient centrifugation was used to isolate PBMCs, with at least 6.5 million per sample. Trizol reagent was used to extract total RNA from the PBMCs, yielding at least 6 micrograms per sample. The percentages of naive CD45RAhigh/CD27high T cells were determined by flow cytometry on a PBMC aliquot from every donor. This TCR derives from a woman aged 55-69 years in good health. Sample: blood.

The CDR3 protein sequence reads: CSALGWGSSVAKNIQYF. The nucleotides read TGCAGTGCCCTGGGGTGGGGCAGCTCCGTAGCCAAAAACATTCAGTACTTC. The chain is assembled from TRBV20-1 and TRBJ2-4, with TRBD1 tentatively as D gene (5 bases match). V gives up 6 bases and J gives up 0 bases, and the segment between their germline ends measures 21 bases. The CDR3 has 17 amino acids, counting the end cysteine and phenylalanine. Kept here is only the CDR3 DNA, which spans 51 bases and is read in frame from base 1. The germline V gene encodes CDR1 DFQATT and CDR2 SNEGSKA (reference sequence).